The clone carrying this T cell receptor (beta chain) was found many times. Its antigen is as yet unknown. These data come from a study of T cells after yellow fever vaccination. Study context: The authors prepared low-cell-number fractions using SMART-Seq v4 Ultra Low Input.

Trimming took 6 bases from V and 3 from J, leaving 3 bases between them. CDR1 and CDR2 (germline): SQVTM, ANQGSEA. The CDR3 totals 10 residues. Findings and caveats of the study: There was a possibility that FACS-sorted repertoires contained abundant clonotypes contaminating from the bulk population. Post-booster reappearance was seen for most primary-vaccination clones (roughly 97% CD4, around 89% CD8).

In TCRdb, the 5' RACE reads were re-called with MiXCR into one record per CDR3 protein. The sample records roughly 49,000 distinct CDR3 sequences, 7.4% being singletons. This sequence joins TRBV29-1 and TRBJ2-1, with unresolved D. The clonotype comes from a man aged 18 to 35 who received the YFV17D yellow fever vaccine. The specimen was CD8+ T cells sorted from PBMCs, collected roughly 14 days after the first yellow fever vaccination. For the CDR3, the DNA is TGCAGCGTGTACTACAATGAGCAGTTCTTC. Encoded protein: CSVYYNEQFF.